Listed below are T cell receptor beta chains from one sample, sequenced in a study of blood T cell repertoires in COVID-19. TCRdb's table, derived via immunoSEQ multiplex PCR, lists solely in-frame clones and lacks some. The sample has around 200,000 clones; 87% are singletons. Sequenced sample: peripheral blood. These receptors all come from a man aged 55 to 70 who had recovered from COVID-19. CDR3s include the opening cysteine and the closing phenylalanine or tryptophan. D genes are given only for firm matches. Clone size is given for some rows only: seen once, a few or many times, or a class if the clone is expanded.

TGTGCCAGCCGCAGTTCCTACAATGAGCAGTTCTTC	CASRSSYNEQFF	TRBJ2-1	TRBV6-5	once	-
TGTGCCAGCCGACTATGGAGGTATGAAAAACTGTTTTTT	CASRLWRYEKLFF	TRBJ1-4	TRBV19	-	-
TGTGCCAGTAGCTCCCGCGGCGGGGGGGCGATTGATGCCAAAAACATTCAGTACTTC	CASSSRGGGAIDAKNIQYF	TRBJ2-4	TRBV19	-	TRBD2
TGCGCCAGCAGCCTAGAAATGAGGGATCTTTACACCTTC	CASSLEMRDLYTF	TRBJ1-2	TRBV4-3	-	-
TGTGCCAGTAGTCTCAAGTTGGCGGGTGGGAGCAATCAGCCCCAGCATTTT	CASSLKLAGGSNQPQHF	TRBJ1-5	TRBV19	-	-
TGTGCCAGCAGTTTATCTCTAACAGGGCAAGAGACCCAGTACTTC	CASSLSLTGQETQYF	TRBJ2-5	TRBV27	-	-
TGTGCCAGCAGCCAAGGTAGGGGAACGAACTACGAGCAGTACTTC	CASSQGRGTNYEQYF	TRBJ2-7	TRBV3-1/TRBV3-2	-	-
TGTGCCAGCGCCCTGGGACAGGGGTCAAGTCAGCCCCAGCATTTT	CASALGQGSSQPQHF	TRBJ1-5	TRBV18	-	TRBD1
TGTGCCAGCAGCTTAGATGGGTCAGGGCCCTACTATGGCTACACCTTC	CASSLDGSGPYYGYTF	TRBJ1-2	TRBV11-1	-	-
TGTGCCAGCAGCTCTGCAAGGAGCTCCTATAATTCACCCCTCCACTTT	CASSSARSSYNSPLHF	TRBJ1-6	TRBV7-8	-	-
TGTGCTAGTGCCCGGACAGCAAGCTATGGCTACACCTTC	CASARTASYGYTF	TRBJ1-2	TRBV12-5	-	-
TGTGCCAGCGGGGGCAGCCGATACGAGCAGTACTTC	CASGGSRYEQYF	TRBJ2-7	TRBV6-5	once	-
TGCGCCAGCAGCCCCTACGGACAGGGCGATCAGCCCCAGCATTTT	CASSPYGQGDQPQHF	TRBJ1-5	TRBV5-1	-	TRBD1
TGTGCCAGCAGCGCAGGGACAGGGGGCTTTAGCGAGCAGTACTTC	CASSAGTGGFSEQYF	TRBJ2-7	TRBV9	once	TRBD1
TGTGCCAGCAGTGTCTCAGAAACAAATGAGCAGTTCTTC	CASSVSETNEQFF	TRBJ2-1	TRBV6-4	-	-
TGTGCCAGCAGCTTGGGGGCAGTAATGAACACTGAAGCTTTCTTT	CASSLGAVMNTEAFF	TRBJ1-1	TRBV5-4	-	-
TGCGCCAGCAGCTTGGGACAGGGGAATGAAAAACTGTTTTTT	CASSLGQGNEKLFF	TRBJ1-4	TRBV5-1	-	TRBD1
TGTGCCAGCAGCCCGAGACAGGGTGGGGACACTGAAGCTTTCTTT	CASSPRQGGDTEAFF	TRBJ1-1	TRBV27	-	TRBD1
TGCGCCAGCAGTGAGAACGGAGCAGATACGCAGTATTTT	CASSENGADTQYF	TRBJ2-3	TRBV10-1	-	-
TGTGCCAGCACTAGGTCAGGGGTGGCTGGCTACACCTTC	CASTRSGVAGYTF	TRBJ1-2	TRBV19	-	-
TGTGCCAGCAGCCTAGGACAGGGGGGGCCCTACGAGCAGTACTTC	CASSLGQGGPYEQYF	TRBJ2-7	TRBV6-6	-	TRBD1
TGTGCCAGTAGTCCCGAGGGGGGGGGCTCGACTGGAAACACCATATATTTT	CASSPEGGGSTGNTIYF	TRBJ1-3	TRBV19	-	-
TGTGCCAGCAGTGAAGCGCAGGCTAGCGGGGTCCCCGACCAAGAGACCCAGTACTTC	CASSEAQASGVPDQETQYF	TRBJ2-5	TRBV2	-	TRBD2
TGTGCCTGGAGTGGGGCAGGGGAGAGTTTTGGCTACACCTTC	CAWSGAGESFGYTF	TRBJ1-2	TRBV30	-	-
TGTGCCAGCAGCTTAGGGGGACTAGCGGGCAACAATGAGCAGTTCTTC	CASSLGGLAGNNEQFF	TRBJ2-1	TRBV7-6	-	TRBD2
TGTGCCATCAGCCGACAGGAAAGGTTCTTGACTGAAGCTTTCTTT	CAISRQERFLTEAFF	TRBJ1-1	TRBV10-3	-	-